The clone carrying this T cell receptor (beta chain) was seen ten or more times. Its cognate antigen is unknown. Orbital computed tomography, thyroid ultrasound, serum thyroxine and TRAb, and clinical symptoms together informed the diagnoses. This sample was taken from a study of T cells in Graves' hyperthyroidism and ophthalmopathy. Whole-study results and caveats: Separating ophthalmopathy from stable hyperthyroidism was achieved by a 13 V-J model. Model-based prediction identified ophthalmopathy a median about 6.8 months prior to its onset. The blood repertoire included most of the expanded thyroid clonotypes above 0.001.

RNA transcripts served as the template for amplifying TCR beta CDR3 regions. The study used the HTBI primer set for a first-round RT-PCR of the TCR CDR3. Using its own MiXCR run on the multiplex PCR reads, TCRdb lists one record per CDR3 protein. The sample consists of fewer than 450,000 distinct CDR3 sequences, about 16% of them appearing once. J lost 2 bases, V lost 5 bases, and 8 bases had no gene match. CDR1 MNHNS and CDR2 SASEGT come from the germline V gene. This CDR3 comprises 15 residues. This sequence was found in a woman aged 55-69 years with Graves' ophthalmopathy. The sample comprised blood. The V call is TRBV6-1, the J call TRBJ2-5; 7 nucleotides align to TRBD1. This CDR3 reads CASSTQQGRQETQYF. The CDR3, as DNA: TGTGCCAGCAGTACCCAACAGGGGCGACAAGAGACCCAGTACTTC.